Listed below are T cell receptor beta chains from one sample, sequenced in a study of cytomegalovirus exposure and HLA in healthy donors. Sequencing used immunoSEQ multiplex PCR; TCRdb keeps in-frame clones, though not all of them. Of about 95,000 clones listed, approximately 80% are singletons. The source material was PBMCs. These TCRs come from a man in his thirties or forties in good health and CMV-seropositive. Each CDR3 is given with its conserved first and last residue. D genes are given only for firm matches. Clone size is given for some rows only: seen once, a few or many times, or a class if the clone is expanded.

CDR3 DNA: TGTGCCAGCAGCCGACCCGGGACAGGGATCAATCAGCCCCAGCATTTT
CDR3 protein: CASSRPGTGINQPQHF
D gene: TRBD1
V gene: TRBV7-2
J gene: TRBJ1-5
clone size: NA

CDR3 DNA: TGTGCCAGCAGTTCAGGGTTACAGCCCCAGCATTTT
CDR3 protein: CASSSGLQPQHF
D gene: NA
V gene: TRBV28
J gene: TRBJ1-5
clone size: few

CDR3 DNA: TGTGCCAGCTCCCCAGGACTAGCGGGAGAAAATGAGCAGTTCTTC
CDR3 protein: CASSPGLAGENEQFF
D gene: TRBD2
V gene: TRBV18
J gene: TRBJ2-1
clone size: NA

CDR3 DNA: TGCGCCAGCACCTATGGCGGTACGCAGTATTTT
CDR3 protein: CASTYGGTQYF
D gene: NA
V gene: TRBV10-2
J gene: TRBJ2-3
clone size: NA

CDR3 DNA: TGTGCCAGCAGCCCTGAGCTCTATAGCAATCAGCCCCAGCATTTT
CDR3 protein: CASSPELYSNQPQHF
D gene: NA
V gene: TRBV28
J gene: TRBJ1-5
clone size: NA

CDR3 DNA: TGCGCCAGCAGTGAACAGGGATCCACTGAAGCTTTCTTT
CDR3 protein: CASSEQGSTEAFF
D gene: NA
V gene: TRBV10-1
J gene: TRBJ1-1
clone size: NA

CDR3 DNA: TGTGCCAGCAGCTTGGGCCTAGCGGGAGGCTCCTACAATGAGCAGTTCTTC
CDR3 protein: CASSLGLAGGSYNEQFF
D gene: TRBD2
V gene: TRBV5-4
J gene: TRBJ2-1
clone size: few

CDR3 DNA: TGTGCCAGCAGCTTAGAGGGCGGGATCGGCAATCAGCCCCAGCATTTT
CDR3 protein: CASSLEGGIGNQPQHF
D gene: NA
V gene: TRBV7-2
J gene: TRBJ1-5
clone size: NA

CDR3 DNA: TGTGCCAGCACCTCTGAGGGGGGGCGATTGTTGTTC
CDR3 protein: CASTSEGGRLLF
D gene: NA
V gene: TRBV5-4
J gene: TRBJ2-7
clone size: NA

CDR3 DNA: TGTGCCAGCAGCTTAGGGGACAGGGGAATTCAGCCCCAGCATTTT
CDR3 protein: CASSLGDRGIQPQHF
D gene: TRBD1
V gene: TRBV7-8
J gene: TRBJ1-5
clone size: NA

CDR3 DNA: TGCGCCAGCAGCCAGGCCCCCGGACAGGGGGGACCGGGCGAGCAGTACTTC
CDR3 protein: CASSQAPGQGGPGEQYF
D gene: TRBD1
V gene: TRBV4-3
J gene: TRBJ2-7
clone size: few

CDR3 DNA: TGTGCCACCAGCAGTCCCCTAGCGGGAGCCAGCTCCTACAATGAGCAGTTCTTC
CDR3 protein: CATSSPLAGASSYNEQFF
D gene: TRBD2
V gene: TRBV15
J gene: TRBJ2-1
clone size: NA

CDR3 DNA: TGTGCCAGCGAGGACAGCTATTCCATGAACACTGAAGCTTTCTTT
CDR3 protein: CASEDSYSMNTEAFF
D gene: NA
V gene: TRBV7-9
J gene: TRBJ1-1
clone size: few

CDR3 DNA: TGTGCCAGCAGCCAAGGACAGGGACCCAATCAGCCCCAGCATTTT
CDR3 protein: CASSQGQGPNQPQHF
D gene: TRBD1
V gene: TRBV14
J gene: TRBJ1-5
clone size: NA

CDR3 DNA: TGTGCCTGGAGTGAAGCTAGCGGGAGATCAGATACGCAGTATTTT
CDR3 protein: CAWSEASGRSDTQYF
D gene: TRBD2
V gene: TRBV30
J gene: TRBJ2-3
clone size: NA

CDR3 DNA: TGCGCCAGCAGTCAGATCCCGGGACAGGGCCAGTACTTC
CDR3 protein: CASSQIPGQGQYF
D gene: TRBD1
V gene: TRBV10-1
J gene: TRBJ2-5
clone size: NA